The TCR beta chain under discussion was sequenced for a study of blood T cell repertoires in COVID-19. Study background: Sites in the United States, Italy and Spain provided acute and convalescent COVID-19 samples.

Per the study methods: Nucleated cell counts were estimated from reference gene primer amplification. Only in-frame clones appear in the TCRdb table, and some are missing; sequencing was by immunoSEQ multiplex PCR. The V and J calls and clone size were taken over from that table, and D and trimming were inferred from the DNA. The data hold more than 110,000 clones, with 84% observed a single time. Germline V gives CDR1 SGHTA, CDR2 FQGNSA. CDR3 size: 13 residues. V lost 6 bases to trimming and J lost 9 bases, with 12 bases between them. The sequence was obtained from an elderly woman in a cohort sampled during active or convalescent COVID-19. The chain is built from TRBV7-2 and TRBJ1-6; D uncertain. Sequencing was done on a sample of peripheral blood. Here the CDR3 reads CASRSNLASPLHF. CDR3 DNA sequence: TGTGCCAGCAGGTCAAATCTAGCTTCACCCCTCCACTTT.